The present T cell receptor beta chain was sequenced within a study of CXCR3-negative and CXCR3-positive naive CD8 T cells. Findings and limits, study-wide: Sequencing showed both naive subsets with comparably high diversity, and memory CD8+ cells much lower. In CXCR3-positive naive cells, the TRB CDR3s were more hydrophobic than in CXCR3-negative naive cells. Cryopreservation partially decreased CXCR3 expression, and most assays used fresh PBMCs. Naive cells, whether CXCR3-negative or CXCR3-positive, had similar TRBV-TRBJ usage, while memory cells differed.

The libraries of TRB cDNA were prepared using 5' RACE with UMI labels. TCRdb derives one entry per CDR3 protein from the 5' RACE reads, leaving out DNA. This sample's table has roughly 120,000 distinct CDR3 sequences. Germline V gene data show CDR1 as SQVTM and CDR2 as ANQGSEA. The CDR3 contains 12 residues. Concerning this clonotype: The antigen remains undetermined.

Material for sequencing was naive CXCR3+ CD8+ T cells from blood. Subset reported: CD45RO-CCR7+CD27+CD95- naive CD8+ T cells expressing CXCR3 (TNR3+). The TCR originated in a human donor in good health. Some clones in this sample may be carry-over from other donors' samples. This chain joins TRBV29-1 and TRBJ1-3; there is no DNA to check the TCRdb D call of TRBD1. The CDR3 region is CSVLIPGNTIYF.